This TCR beta chain appears in the sequencing data of a study of blood T cells in healthy people across ages. Whole-study results and caveats: With age, beta diversity per million T cells declined roughly linearly, significantly by 40.

Notes on this clonotype: The target antigen is unknown.

With a J-beta primer mix and a sample-barcoded 5' primer, a second PCR ran about 6 to 11 cycles. MiXCR, run by TCRdb on the 5' RACE reads, gives a single entry per CDR3 protein. The sample includes approximately 940,000 distinct CDR3 sequences, 40% to 60% seen only once; the top ten take around 15%. The CDR3 runs to 15 residues. V was clipped by 5 bases and J by 2 bases; unmatched bases: 6. CDR1 is SEHNR, CDR2 FQNEAQ, per germline (reference sequence). The chain joins TRBV7-9 to TRBJ1-1, with 9 nucleotides matching TRBD1. The receptor was derived from a man aged 25-45 years in good health. The sequencing input was blood. The CDR3 DNA reads as TGTGCCAGCAGCACCTGGGACAGGGATAACACTGAAGCTTTCTTT. It encodes CASSTWDRDNTEAFF.